This T cell receptor beta chain was found in a study of graft-versus-host responses after intestinal transplantation. On the study more broadly: In this cohort, recipients had multivisceral, liver-intestinal, or isolated intestinal transplants. Study results and limitations: The recipient marrow held GvH clones, and some of them showed up first in ileum or blood.

The data were produced by immunoSEQ multiplex PCR, yet TCRdb's version contains in-frame clones alone and is incomplete. The table shows about 100,000 clones, with 85% to 95% occurring only once. The CDR3 is 11 amino acids. CDR1 is MNHEY, CDR2 SVGAGI, per germline. Unmatched junction bases numbered 5, after V lost 6 bases and J lost 14 bases. In its sample, this clone was seen once. Antigen: not known. The material sequenced was unstimulated CD8+ T cells sorted from spleen or lymph node cells, taken before intestinal transplant. This rearrangement joins TRBV6-5 to TRBJ2-1, with 9 positions matching TRBD1. This receptor was obtained from a human donor who received an intestinal transplant. DNA for the CDR3: TGTGCCAGCAGCTACCGGGACAGGGAGTTCTTC. It translates to CASSYRDREFF.